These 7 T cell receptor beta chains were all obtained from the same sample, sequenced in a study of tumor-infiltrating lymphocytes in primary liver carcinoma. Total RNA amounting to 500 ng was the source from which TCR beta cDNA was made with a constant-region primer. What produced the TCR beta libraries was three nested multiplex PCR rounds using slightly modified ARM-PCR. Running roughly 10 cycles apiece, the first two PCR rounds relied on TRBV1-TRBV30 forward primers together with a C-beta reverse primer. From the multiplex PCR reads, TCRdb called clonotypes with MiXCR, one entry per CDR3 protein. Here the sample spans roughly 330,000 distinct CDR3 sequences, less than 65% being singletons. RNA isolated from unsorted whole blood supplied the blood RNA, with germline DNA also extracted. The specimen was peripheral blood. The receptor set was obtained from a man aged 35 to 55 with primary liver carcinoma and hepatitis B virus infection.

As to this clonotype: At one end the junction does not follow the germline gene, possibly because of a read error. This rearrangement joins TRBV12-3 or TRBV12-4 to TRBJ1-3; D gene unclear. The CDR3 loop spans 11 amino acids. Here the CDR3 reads CASSFGDTIYF. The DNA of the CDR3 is TGTGCCAGTAGTTTCGGAGACACCATATATTTT.

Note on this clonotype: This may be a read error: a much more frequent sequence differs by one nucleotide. The CDR3 nucleotides are TGTGCCAGCAGCATGGAATGGGACTCCTCCTCCTACGAGCAGTACTTC. Encoded protein: CASSMEWDSSSYEQYF. J is TRBJ2-7 and V is TRBV5-6; D perhaps matches TRBD2 (6 bases). The CDR3 length is 16 residues. Between the trimmed V and J ends, which lost 4 bases and 0 bases, there was a span of 17 bases. CDR1 is SGHDT and CDR2 is YYEEEE in the germline V gene.

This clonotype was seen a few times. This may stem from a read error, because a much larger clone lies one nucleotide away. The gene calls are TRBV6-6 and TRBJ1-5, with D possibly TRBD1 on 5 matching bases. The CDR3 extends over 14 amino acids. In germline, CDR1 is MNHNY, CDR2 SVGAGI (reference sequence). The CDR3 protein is CASSFPGPNQHQHF. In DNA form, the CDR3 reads TGTGCCAGCAGTTTTCCGGGACCTAATCAGCACCAGCATTTT.

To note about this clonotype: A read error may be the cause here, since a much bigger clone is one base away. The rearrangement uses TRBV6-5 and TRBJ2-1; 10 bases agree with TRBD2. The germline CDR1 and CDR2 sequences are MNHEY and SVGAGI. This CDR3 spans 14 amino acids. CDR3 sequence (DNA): TGTGTCAGCAGCTCTAGCGGGAGAGGACATGAGCAGTTCTTC. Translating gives CVSSSSGRGHEQFF.

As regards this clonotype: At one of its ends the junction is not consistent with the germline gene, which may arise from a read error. In nucleotides, the CDR3 is TGCGCTAGGGGTTCTAGCGGTTACAATGAGCAGTTCTTC. It translates to CARGSSGYNEQFF. V is TRBV12-5 and J is TRBJ2-1; 7 nucleotides match TRBD2. The CDR3 has 13 residues. Germline CDR1 and CDR2: LGHNT and FRNRAP. The whole variable domain, filled in from reference TRBV12-5 and TRBJ2-1, reads DARVTQTPRHKVTEMGQEVTMRCQPILGHNTVFWYRQTMMQGLELLAYFRNRAPLDDSGMPKDRFSAEMPDATLATLKIQPSEPRDSAVYFCARGSSGYNEQFFGPGTRLTVL.

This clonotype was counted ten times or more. CDR3 DNA sequence: TGTGCCAGCAGTGACTCAGACACAGATACGCAGTATTTT. It translates to CASSDSDTDTQYF. The chain is built from TRBV6-4 and TRBJ2-3; D uncertain. This CDR3 spans 13 amino acids. V was clipped by 0 bases and J by 2 bases, with 3 bases between them. Germline V gene sequence: CDR1 MRHNA, CDR2 SNTAGT.

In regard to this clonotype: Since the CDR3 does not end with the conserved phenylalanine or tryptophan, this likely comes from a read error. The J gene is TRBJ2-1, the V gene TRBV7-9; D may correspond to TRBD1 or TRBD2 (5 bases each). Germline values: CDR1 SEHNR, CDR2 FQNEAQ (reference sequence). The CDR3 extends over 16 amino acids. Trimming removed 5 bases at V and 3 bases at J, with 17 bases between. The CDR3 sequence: CASSLHQGPLYNEQFL. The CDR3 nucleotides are TGTGCCAGCAGCCTGCACCAGGGACCTCTCTACAATGAGCAGTTCCTC.